A single sample gave rise to the 14 T cell receptor beta chains below, sequenced in a study of monozygotic twins with inflammatory bowel disease. From the 5' RACE reads, TCRdb lists one entry per CDR3 protein and no DNA. Its table records about 440,000 distinct CDR3 sequences. The sample was blood. Every receptor here comes from a human donor with ulcerative colitis or Crohn's disease, or a healthy co-twin of an affected twin (not recorded which).

The V gene is TRBV18, the J gene TRBJ2-4; TCRdb's D call of TRBD1 is untestable without DNA. The CDR3 sequence is 16 residues long. CDR1 and CDR2 (germline): KGHSH, LQKENI. The CDR3 loop is CASSTRERGPLNIQYF.

The chain combines TRBV9 with TRBJ2-6; TCRdb's assignment of TRBD2 cannot be checked, as there is no DNA. CDR3 size: 20 residues. The germline gives CDR1 SGDLS, CDR2 YYNGEE. The CDR3 region is CASSPRQFTSLFSGANVLTF.

This chain connects TRBV5-5 to TRBJ2-1; no DNA is available, so the TRBD1 call from TCRdb remains unchecked. The length of the CDR3 is 16 residues. Germline loops: CDR1 SGHKS, CDR2 YYEKEE (reference sequence). The CDR3 sequence: CASSSLSGTVYNEQFF.

The chain has TRBV6-1 and TRBJ1-3. Germline CDR1 MNHNS, CDR2 SASEGT. There are 13 residues in the CDR3. Here the CDR3 reads CASSIRSGNTIYF.

This sequence joins TRBV18 and TRBJ1-1; TCRdb's D gene call, TRBD1, goes unchecked for lack of DNA. This CDR3 has 15 residues. CDR1 is KGHSH and CDR2 is LQKENI in the germline V gene. The CDR3 region is CASSPWTGPNTEAFF.

The gene calls are TRBV15 and TRBJ1-1; TCRdb names TRBD1, which stays unverified in the absence of DNA. CDR3 size: 13 residues. CDR1 LNHNV and CDR2 YYDKDF come from the germline V gene (reference sequence). The CDR3 sequence is CATSSPGRFEAFF.

The genes are TRBV27 and TRBJ1-1; the TCRdb D gene call, TRBD1, has no DNA to confirm it. The CDR3 covers 15 residues. Per the germline V gene, CDR1 is MNHEY and CDR2 is SMNVEV (reference sequence). CDR3: CASSPRVGLNTEAFF.

V is TRBV5-1 and J is TRBJ1-6; TCRdb indicates TRBD1, and absent DNA this call remains unverified. CDR1 and CDR2 (germline): SGHRS, YFSETQ. The CDR3 length is 14 residues. The CDR3 sequence: CASSQGTGMTPLHF.

This chain connects TRBV7-2 to TRBJ1-1; TCRdb names TRBD1, which stays unverified in the absence of DNA. Germline CDR1 and CDR2: SGHTA and FQGNSA. The CDR3 is made up of 12 amino acids. CDR3: CASSKGVTEAFF. The full variable domain, in which reference TRBV7-2 and TRBJ1-1 provide the parts outside the CDR3, is GAGVSQSPSNKVTEKGKDVELRCDPISGHTALYWYRQSLGQGLEFLIYFQGNSAPDKSGLPSDRFSAERTGGSVSTLTIQRTQQEDSAVYLCASSKGVTEAFFGQGTRLTVV.

The chain carries TRBV9 and TRBJ2-1; the D call from TCRdb, TRBD2, cannot be confirmed without DNA. Germline lookup yields CDR1 SGDLS and CDR2 YYNGEE. This CDR3 is 15 amino acids long. The CDR3 here is CASTPLAGGVNEQFF.

V is TRBV7-9 and J is TRBJ2-4; the D call of TRBD1 rests on TCRdb alone, since no DNA is present to check it. The CDR3 has 16 residues. CDR1 is SEHNR, CDR2 FQNEAQ, per germline (reference sequence). CDR3 region: CASSSQGAGAKNIQYF.

The J gene is TRBJ2-3, the V gene TRBV12-3 or TRBV12-4; TCRdb calls TRBD2, which cannot be checked without DNA. This CDR3 has 14 amino acids. The CDR3 sequence: CASRSGTSGSTQYF.

CDR3 protein: CASRTTGGAWETQYF. The V gene is TRBV7-2, the J gene TRBJ2-5; TCRdb proposes TRBD1, but this gene call is untestable without DNA. The CDR3 extends over 15 amino acids. The germline V gene has CDR1 SGHTA and CDR2 FQGNSA.

J is TRBJ1-2 and V is TRBV5-8; there is no DNA to check the TCRdb D call of TRBD1. The CDR3 loop spans 14 amino acids. Germline CDR1 SGHTS, CDR2 YDEGEE. The CDR3 region is CASSLQGVDYGYTF.